These T cell receptor beta chains were read from a single sample in a study of OX40 agonist ivuxolimab in advanced cancers. Produced via immunoSEQ multiplex PCR; TCRdb's table is partial and in-frame only. The data show about 77,000 clones, with over 75% seen just once and roughly 0.71% held by the top ten. The sample consisted of CD4+ or CD8+ T cells sorted from blood, taken in a trial of the OX40 agonist ivuxolimab. The receptors originated from an adult with an advanced solid tumor such as melanoma, head and neck, liver or kidney cancer. Both conserved end residues are part of each CDR3. Fields, in order: CDR3 length, J gene, V gene, clone size, D gene, CDR3 protein, CDR3 DNA. D genes are given only for firm matches. Part of the rows lack a size; the others show once, few, many or a class for expanded clones.

length: 17
J: TRBJ1-4
V: TRBV27
size: few
D: NA
CDR3: CASSATVILDSNEKLFF
DNA: TGTGCCAGCAGTGCGACCGTGATTCTGGACAGCAATGAAAAACTGTTTTTT

length: 17
J: TRBJ1-2
V: TRBV11-1
size: NA
D: NA
CDR3: CASSLEPLQGLGNGYTF
DNA: TGTGCCAGCAGCTTGGAGCCCCTCCAGGGTTTAGGTAATGGCTACACCTTC

length: 14
J: TRBJ2-7
V: TRBV6-6
size: NA
D: TRBD2
CDR3: CAVSGAWGTYEQYF
DNA: TGTGCCGTTAGCGGGGCCTGGGGGACCTACGAGCAGTACTTC

length: 14
J: TRBJ2-7
V: TRBV7-8
size: NA
D: NA
CDR3: CASSLAGGLREQYF
DNA: TGTGCCAGCAGCTTAGCAGGGGGATTAAGAGAGCAGTACTTC

length: 14
J: TRBJ1-2
V: TRBV4-3
size: NA
D: TRBD1
CDR3: CASSRGQGNYGYTF
DNA: TGCGCCAGCAGCCGGGGACAGGGGAACTATGGCTACACCTTC

length: 12
J: TRBJ1-5
V: TRBV19
size: NA
D: NA
CDR3: CASSIANQPQHF
DNA: TGTGCCAGTAGTATAGCCAATCAGCCCCAGCATTTT

length: 12
J: TRBJ1-3
V: TRBV6-5
size: few
D: NA
CDR3: CASGAAGNTIYF
DNA: TGTGCCAGCGGGGCCGCAGGAAACACCATATATTTT

length: 12
J: TRBJ2-7
V: TRBV7-2
size: NA
D: NA
CDR3: CASSLINYEQYF
DNA: TGTGCCAGCAGCTTAATCAATTACGAGCAGTACTTC

length: 14
J: TRBJ2-7
V: TRBV7-2
size: NA
D: NA
CDR3: CASSLQGGRYEQYF
DNA: TGTGCCAGCAGCTTACAGGGGGGCCGCTACGAGCAGTACTTC

length: 15
J: TRBJ1-6
V: TRBV4-2
size: NA
D: NA
CDR3: CASSQVGGSNSPLHF
DNA: TGTGCCAGCAGCCAAGTGGGGGGTAGTAATTCACCCCTCCACTTT

length: 17
J: TRBJ1-2
V: TRBV4-1
size: NA
D: TRBD1
CDR3: CASRAPSGPGGNYGYTF
DNA: TGCGCCAGCAGAGCACCTTCGGGTCCAGGGGGAAACTATGGCTACACCTTC

length: 15
J: TRBJ1-4
V: TRBV25-1
size: NA
D: NA
CDR3: CASSLTGTRSEKLFF
DNA: TGTGCCAGCAGTTTAACAGGGACCCGAAGTGAAAAACTGTTTTTT

length: 15
J: TRBJ1-6
V: TRBV5-1
size: NA
D: NA
CDR3: CASSLETLPNSPLHF
DNA: TGCGCCAGCAGCTTGGAGACCCTCCCTAATTCACCCCTCCACTTT

length: 14
J: TRBJ2-1
V: TRBV11-2
size: NA
D: NA
CDR3: CASSFGLEVDEQFF
DNA: TGTGCCAGCAGCTTCGGACTTGAGGTGGATGAGCAGTTCTTC

length: 13
J: TRBJ2-5
V: TRBV18
size: NA
D: NA
CDR3: CASSPYGRETQYF
DNA: TGTGCCAGCTCACCATATGGCAGGGAGACCCAGTACTTC

length: 15
J: TRBJ2-7
V: TRBV10-3
size: NA
D: NA
CDR3: CAISESQGTEYEQYF
DNA: TGTGCCATCAGTGAGTCTCAGGGTACGGAGTACGAGCAGTACTTC

length: 15
J: TRBJ2-5
V: TRBV19
size: NA
D: NA
CDR3: CASSLGGEIQETQYF
DNA: TGTGCCAGTAGTTTAGGTGGAGAAATCCAAGAGACCCAGTACTTC

length: 11
J: TRBJ2-2
V: TRBV2
size: NA
D: NA
CDR3: CASSPSGELFF
DNA: TGTGCCAGCAGTCCTAGCGGGGAGCTGTTTTTT

length: 16
J: TRBJ2-3
V: TRBV18
size: NA
D: TRBD2
CDR3: CASSPSTSGVADTQYF
DNA: TGTGCCAGCTCACCATCCACTAGCGGGGTCGCAGATACGCAGTATTTT

length: 15
J: TRBJ2-7
V: TRBV29-1
size: NA
D: TRBD1
CDR3: CSVSGQGTATGEQYF
DNA: TGCAGCGTTTCTGGACAGGGGACCGCAACTGGCGAGCAGTACTTC

length: 15
J: TRBJ1-6
V: TRBV4-3
size: NA
D: TRBD1
CDR3: CASSLGTGYNSPLHF
DNA: TGCGCCAGCAGCCTCGGGACAGGCTATAATTCACCCCTCCACTTT

length: 14
J: TRBJ1-2
V: TRBV7-2
size: NA
D: NA
CDR3: CASSTTGTPARYTF
DNA: TGTGCCAGCAGCACCACCGGGACCCCGGCTAGGTACACCTTC

length: 14
J: TRBJ1-3
V: TRBV6-5
size: NA
D: NA
CDR3: CASTLGGDGNTIYF
DNA: TGTGCCAGCACCCTGGGGGGTGATGGAAACACCATATATTTT

length: 16
J: TRBJ2-2
V: TRBV7-9
size: NA
D: NA
CDR3: CASTPLQVTNTGELFF
DNA: TGTGCCAGCACCCCCCTCCAGGTTACGAACACCGGGGAGCTGTTTTTT

length: 12
J: TRBJ1-2
V: TRBV30
size: NA
D: NA
CDR3: CAWGESTYGYTF
DNA: TGTGCCTGGGGCGAGTCCACCTATGGCTACACCTTC

length: 14
J: TRBJ2-2
V: TRBV10-2
size: once
D: NA
CDR3: CASSESANTGELFF
DNA: TGCGCCAGCAGTGAATCAGCGAACACCGGGGAGCTGTTTTTT

length: 20
J: TRBJ1-5
V: TRBV23-1
size: NA
D: NA
CDR3: CASSQSAGPWALAGNQPQHF
DNA: TGCGCCAGCAGTCAATCGGCGGGTCCCTGGGCCTTGGCTGGCAATCAGCCCCAGCATTTT

length: 14
J: TRBJ2-2
V: TRBV2
size: NA
D: NA
CDR3: CASSGQGEVGELFF
DNA: TGTGCCAGCAGTGGGCAGGGGGAGGTCGGGGAGCTGTTTTTT

length: 15
J: TRBJ1-1
V: TRBV5-1
size: NA
D: NA
CDR3: CASRNRALVNTEAFF
DNA: TGCGCCAGCAGAAACAGGGCCTTGGTGAACACTGAAGCTTTCTTT

length: 17
J: TRBJ2-3
V: TRBV7-2
size: NA
D: TRBD1
CDR3: CASSLQPSGTGTDTQYF
DNA: TGTGCCAGCAGCTTACAACCTTCCGGGACAGGCACAGATACGCAGTATTTT

length: 13
J: TRBJ1-1
V: TRBV2
size: NA
D: NA
CDR3: CASRGAGATEAFF
DNA: TGTGCCAGCAGAGGGGCAGGAGCCACTGAAGCTTTCTTT

length: 16
J: TRBJ2-2
V: TRBV4-2
size: NA
D: NA
CDR3: CASSQETGRVHGELFF
DNA: TGTGCCAGCAGCCAAGAGACAGGACGGGTGCACGGGGAGCTGTTTTTT

length: 14
J: TRBJ1-4
V: TRBV18
size: NA
D: TRBD1
CDR3: CASSPAGGSEKLFF
DNA: TGTGCCAGCTCACCGGCAGGGGGAAGTGAAAAACTGTTTTTT

length: 14
J: TRBJ1-2
V: TRBV30
size: NA
D: NA
CDR3: CAWTPGLSNYGYTF
DNA: TGTGCCTGGACCCCCGGGCTGTCTAACTATGGCTACACCTTC

length: 15
J: TRBJ1-2
V: TRBV7-9
size: NA
D: NA
CDR3: CASSFGGDGSYGYTF
DNA: TGTGCCAGCAGCTTCGGGGGGGACGGTTCCTATGGCTACACCTTC

length: 16
J: TRBJ2-5
V: TRBV9
size: NA
D: TRBD1
CDR3: CASSVVSGGKQETQYF
DNA: TGTGCCAGCAGCGTAGTATCAGGGGGCAAGCAAGAGACCCAGTACTTC

length: 14
J: TRBJ1-4
V: TRBV29-1
size: NA
D: TRBD1
CDR3: CSVEVLGQVEKLFF
DNA: TGCAGCGTTGAAGTTCTGGGACAGGTTGAAAAACTGTTTTTT

length: 15
J: TRBJ2-7
V: TRBV7-2
size: NA
D: NA
CDR3: CASSLATGASYEQYF
DNA: TGTGCCAGCAGCTTAGCGACGGGCGCCTCCTACGAGCAGTACTTC

length: 14
J: TRBJ1-5
V: TRBV7-9
size: few
D: NA
CDR3: CASSLAGSNQPQHF
DNA: TGTGCCAGCAGCTTAGCAGGCAGTAATCAGCCCCAGCATTTT